This is a list of T cell receptor beta chains from one sample in a study of blood T cell repertoires in COVID-19. The data were produced by immunoSEQ multiplex PCR, yet TCRdb's version contains in-frame clones alone and is incomplete. The profile shows approximately 46,000 clones, approximately 85% of them singletons. The sequenced sample consisted of peripheral blood. The receptors shown here come from a human donor in a cohort sampled during active COVID-19. Both conserved end residues are part of each CDR3. The D gene is left open where the match is weak. Expanded clones are given a class, and other clones once, few, many or no size at all.

D: TRBD1
length: 17
V: TRBV18
size: -
J: TRBJ1-4
CDR3: CASSPYLPRTGREQTVF
DNA: TGTGCCAGCTCACCATACCTCCCCCGGACAGGGAGGGAGCAAACTGTTTTT

D: -
length: 13
V: TRBV7-2
size: -
J: TRBJ1-1
CDR3: CASSPRRGTEAFF
DNA: TGTGCCAGCAGCCCGAGGAGGGGAACTGAAGCTTTCTTT

D: -
length: 17
V: TRBV11-2
size: -
J: TRBJ1-4
CDR3: CASSSRRRTEVSGKLFF
DNA: TGTGCCAGCAGCTCTCGCAGGCGGACTGAGGTTTCAGGAAAACTGTTTTTT

D: TRBD2
length: 16
V: TRBV4-3
size: -
J: TRBJ2-3
CDR3: CASSQVLAGVTDTQYF
DNA: TGCGCCAGCAGCCAAGTCCTAGCGGGGGTCACAGATACGCAGTATTTT

D: TRBD2
length: 17
V: TRBV7-9
size: few
J: TRBJ2-3
CDR3: CASSPGLAGGQTDTQYF
DNA: TGTGCCAGCAGCCCGGGACTAGCGGGGGGGCAGACAGATACGCAGTATTTT

D: -
length: 14
V: TRBV5-1
size: -
J: TRBJ2-7
CDR3: CASSLEPSSPEQYF
DNA: TGCGCCAGCAGCTTGGAACCCTCGAGTCCAGAGCAGTACTTC

D: -
length: 13
V: TRBV12-3/TRBV12-4
size: -
J: TRBJ2-7
CDR3: CASRPGFSYEQYF
DNA: TGTGCCAGCAGGCCGGGGTTCTCCTACGAGCAGTACTTC

D: TRBD2
length: 15
V: TRBV7-3
size: -
J: TRBJ2-1
CDR3: CASSSLAASYNEQFF
DNA: TGTGCCAGCAGCTCCCTAGCGGCGTCCTACAATGAGCAGTTCTTC

D: TRBD1
length: 14
V: TRBV15
size: -
J: TRBJ2-7
CDR3: CATRMRDSSYEQYF
DNA: TGTGCCACCAGGATGAGGGACAGCTCCTACGAGCAGTACTTC

D: -
length: 16
V: TRBV21-1
size: -
J: TRBJ2-7
CDR3: CASSKKRELGHYEQYF
DNA: TGTGCCAGCAGCAAAAAGCGGGAACTGGGACACTACGAGCAGTACTTC

D: -
length: 16
V: TRBV4-2
size: -
J: TRBJ2-1
CDR3: CASSFGTSNSWNEQFF
DNA: TGTGCCAGCTCTTTCGGGACTTCTAATAGTTGGAATGAGCAGTTCTTC

D: TRBD1
length: 15
V: TRBV11-2
size: -
J: TRBJ2-7
CDR3: CASSLELQGRYEQYF
DNA: TGTGCCAGCAGCTTAGAGCTACAGGGGAGATACGAGCAGTACTTC

D: -
length: 14
V: TRBV7-3
size: -
J: TRBJ2-2
CDR3: CASSSSRDTGELFF
DNA: TGTGCCAGCAGCTCTTCCCGGGACACCGGGGAGCTGTTTTTT

D: TRBD1
length: 16
V: TRBV29-1
size: -
J: TRBJ1-1
CDR3: CSVINTGQGVSTEAFF
DNA: TGCAGCGTAATAAATACGGGACAGGGTGTGAGCACTGAAGCTTTCTTT

D: -
length: 12
V: TRBV28
size: -
J: TRBJ1-2
CDR3: CASSSGSYGYTF
DNA: TGTGCCAGCAGTTCAGGCAGCTATGGCTACACCTTC

D: -
length: 15
V: TRBV4-1
size: -
J: TRBJ1-2
CDR3: CASSPMWGGGYGYTF
DNA: TGCGCCAGCAGCCCGATGTGGGGGGGCGGCTATGGCTACACCTTC

D: TRBD1
length: 14
V: TRBV28
size: -
J: TRBJ1-5
CDR3: CASRTGGRDQPQHF
DNA: TGTGCCAGCAGGACAGGGGGCAGGGATCAGCCCCAGCATTTT

D: TRBD1
length: 14
V: TRBV5-1
size: -
J: TRBJ2-7
CDR3: CASSLVTGTYEQYF
DNA: TGCGCCAGCAGCTTGGTGACAGGGACCTACGAGCAGTACTTC

D: TRBD1
length: 15
V: TRBV10-2
size: -
J: TRBJ1-5
CDR3: CASSEGRGGGQPQHF
DNA: TGCGCCAGCAGTGAGGGGAGAGGGGGCGGTCAGCCCCAGCATTTT

D: -
length: 15
V: TRBV5-8
size: -
J: TRBJ2-2
CDR3: CASSLTSRRTGELFF
DNA: TGTGCCAGCAGCTTGACTTCCCGTCGCACCGGGGAGCTGTTTTTT

D: TRBD2
length: 16
V: TRBV11-2
size: -
J: TRBJ2-1
CDR3: CASSLEASGGYNEQFF
DNA: TGTGCCAGCAGCTTAGAGGCTAGCGGGGGCTACAATGAGCAGTTCTTC

D: TRBD2
length: 15
V: TRBV15
size: -
J: TRBJ2-7
CDR3: CATAEEAGDTYEQYF
DNA: TGTGCCACCGCAGAGGAAGCGGGGGATACCTACGAGCAGTACTTC

D: -
length: 13
V: TRBV6-6
size: -
J: TRBJ2-1
CDR3: CASSSGSLGEQFF
DNA: TGTGCCAGCAGTTCCGGGTCCTTGGGTGAGCAGTTCTTC

D: TRBD2
length: 16
V: TRBV2
size: large
J: TRBJ2-5
CDR3: CASSEEGTSGAKTQYF
DNA: TGTGCCAGCAGTGAAGAGGGGACTAGCGGGGCGAAGACCCAGTACTTC